The 19 T cell receptor beta chains in this list originate from one sample, sequenced in a study of cytomegalovirus exposure and HLA in healthy donors (dated by TCRdb to the late 2010s). The library came from the immunoSEQ multiplex PCR assay. The multiplex PCR relied on a mix of 60 forward primers for TCR Vbeta segments and 13 reverse primers for TCR Jbeta segments. TCRdb re-hosts the immuneACCESS table, in-frame sequences only. Its copies lack some clones; in the studies checked, an unresolved V gene accounts for under half of them, and the cause for the rest is not known. The sample yields 100,000 to 150,000 clones; more than 80% were counted once. The ten top clones hold approximately 10% of the sample. Sequenced: PBMCs. The receptors stem from a man in his thirties or forties in good health and CMV-seropositive.

This chain uses TRBV27 with TRBJ1-3, with 9 positions matching TRBD1. CDR3 length: 15 amino acids. After removal of 0 bases from V and 8 bases from J, the junction contained 5 bases not matched to a gene. The germline V gene encodes CDR1 MNHEY and CDR2 SMNVEV (reference sequence). The CDR3 region is CASSLSGQGPHTIYF. The CDR3, as DNA: TGTGCCAGCAGTTTATCCGGACAGGGGCCCCACACCATATATTTT.

With respect to this clone: The germline gene is not matched at one end of the junction; a read error may be the cause. The chain couples TRBV13 to TRBJ2-4; D possibly corresponds to TRBD1 (6 bases). The CDR3 is made up of 14 amino acids. The germline V gene encodes CDR1 PRHDT and CDR2 FYEKMQ (reference sequence). The CDR3 bases are TGTGCCAGCAGCTTCGGGCAGGGGAAAAACAGTCAGTACTTC. Protein sequence: CASSFGQGKNSQYF.

This chain links TRBV6-1 with TRBJ1-2, with D perhaps TRBD1 (6 bases). CDR1 is MNHNS and CDR2 is SASEGT in the germline V gene. The CDR3 is 18 residues long. V gave up 2 bases and J gave up 3 bases, with 22 bases separating them. CDR3 loop: CASSEFWRGGDRDYGYTF. CDR3 bases: TGTGCCAGCAGTGAATTTTGGAGGGGGGGGGATAGGGACTATGGCTACACCTTC.

V is TRBV2 and J is TRBJ1-6, with D unclear. CDR3 length: 14 amino acids. Germline-derived CDR1 and CDR2 are SNHLY and FYNNEI. V lost 2 bases and J 13 bases, leaving 15 bases between the germline ends. The DNA for the CDR3 is TGTGCCAGCAGTGAATGGGCCTCGTCTATGCCCCTCCACTTT. Residues: CASSEWASSMPLHF.

V gene TRBV10-3 combines with J gene TRBJ1-1, with 11 bases matching TRBD1. The CDR3 length is 15 residues. CDR1 is ENHRY, CDR2 SYGVKD, per germline. The trim removed 3 bases at V and 6 bases at J, leaving 6 bases unmatched. The CDR3 spells CAISDPGQGASEAFF. The DNA for the CDR3 is TGTGCCATCAGTGACCCCGGACAGGGGGCGTCTGAAGCTTTCTTT.

V gene TRBV7-2 combines with J gene TRBJ2-5; a possible D gene is TRBD1 (6 bases). The CDR3 has 15 amino acids. Germline V CDR1 and CDR2: SGHTA, FQGNSA. Between the trimmed V and J ends, which lost 5 bases and 3 bases, there was a span of 16 bases. CDR3 sequence: CASSPWGRGKETQYF. DNA of the CDR3: TGTGCCAGCAGCCCCTGGGGAAGGGGGAAAGAGACCCAGTACTTC.

This chain joins TRBV7-3 and TRBJ1-6; tentative D call: TRBD1 (6 bases). V lost 5 bases and J 0 bases, leaving 14 bases between the germline ends. The CDR3 sequence is 17 residues long. Germline V lookup: CDR1 SGHTA, CDR2 FQGTGA. The CDR3 here is CASSPGDLISYNSPLHF. The CDR3 DNA is TGTGCCAGCAGCCCAGGGGACCTAATCTCCTATAATTCACCCCTCCACTTT.

J is TRBJ1-5 and V is TRBV27, with 7 nucleotides matching TRBD1. CDR3 size: 14 residues. The ends lost 5 bases at V and 3 bases at J; junction bases unmatched: 4. Germline CDR1 reads MNHEY; CDR2 reads SMNVEV (reference sequence). The DNA of the CDR3 is TGTGCCAGCAGTAAGGGGGCTCCCAATCAGCCCCAGCATTTT. Protein product: CASSKGAPNQPQHF.

V gene TRBV12-2 combines with J gene TRBJ1-5; the table's D call, TRBD1, has no DNA check behind it. TRBV12-2 is a pseudogene. This CDR3 has 15 amino acids. The CDR3 region is CASRATGGWGQPQHF. The CDR3, as DNA: TGTGCAAGTCGCGCGACAGGGGGCTGGGGTCAGCCCCAGCATTTT.

This clone turned up a few times. The chain has TRBV6-5 and TRBJ2-3, with 8 bases identical to TRBD1. With V trimmed by 5 bases and J by 4 bases, 5 bases remained unmatched. Germline CDR1 is MNHEY and CDR2 is SVGAGI. This CDR3 spans 14 amino acids. The CDR3 coding sequence is TGTGCCAGCAGTGAGAACAGGGGGTCAGATACGCAGTATTTT. As protein: CASSENRGSDTQYF.

The chain joins TRBV5-1 to TRBJ2-5, with D hard to call. CDR3 length: 16 amino acids. V was cut by 0 bases and J by 0 bases, with 12 bases left in between. CDR1 is SGHRS, CDR2 YFSETQ, per germline. The CDR3 is CASSLVAVMYQETQYF. CDR3 DNA sequence: TGCGCCAGCAGCTTGGTGGCGGTCATGTACCAAGAGACCCAGTACTTC.

The chain carries TRBV5-1 and TRBJ1-4; D gene unclear. V lost 4 bases and J 2 bases, leaving 9 bases between the germline ends. CDR1 is SGHRS, CDR2 YFSETQ, per germline. The CDR3 has 14 amino acids. This CDR3 reads CASSPGGTNEKLFF. As DNA, the CDR3 is TGCGCCAGCAGCCCGGGAGGGACTAATGAAAAACTGTTTTTT.

V and J are TRBV20-1 and TRBJ1-1, with D possibly TRBD1 on 6 matching bases. Germline V lookup: CDR1 DFQATT, CDR2 SNEGSKA (reference sequence). The CDR3 runs 11 residues. The V end lost 1 base, the J end lost 11 bases, and 11 bases lay between the germline ends. CDR3: CSARGGGQAFF. The CDR3 bases are TGCAGTGCTAGAGGGGGGGGGCAGGCTTTCTTT.

This chain joins TRBV30 and TRBJ1-1; a weak D match, TRBD1 (6 bases). CDR1 is GTSNPN, CDR2 SVGIG, per germline (reference sequence). The CDR3 has 13 amino acids. The V end lost 8 bases, the J end lost 4 bases, and 17 bases lay between the germline ends. For the CDR3, the DNA is TGTGCCGGGGGCCCGGACAGAGCCACTGAAGCTTTCTTT. Protein product: CAGGPDRATEAFF. Full variable domain (missing parts from reference TRBV30 and TRBJ1-1): SQTIHQWPATLVQPVGSPLSLECTVEGTSNPNLYWYRQAAGRGLQLLFYSVGIGQISSEVPQNLSASRPQDRQFILSSKKLLLSDSGFYLCAGGPDRATEAFFGQGTRLTVV.

This chain connects TRBV6-5 to TRBJ2-2; 8 bases fit TRBD2. V shed 1 base, J shed 2 bases, and the junction held 3 bases outside the gene matches. This CDR3 comprises 16 residues. Germline lookup yields CDR1 MNHEY and CDR2 SVGAGI. CDR3 sequence reads: CASSYLAGTNTGELFF. In DNA, the CDR3 is TGTGCCAGCAGTTACTTAGCGGGGACCAACACCGGGGAGCTGTTTTTT.

As concerns this clone: Likely a read error: the CDR3 ends without its conserved phenylalanine or tryptophan. V usage is TRBV28 and J usage is TRBJ1-2, with TRBD1 identical over 8 bases. The CDR3 runs 15 residues. Germline values: CDR1 MDHEN, CDR2 SYDVKM. V was pared by 0 bases and J by 4 bases, with 4 bases of the junction left unmatched. CDR3 DNA: TGTGCCAGCAGTTTATGGACAGGGGCGGGCTATGGCTACACCCTC. Translated: CASSLWTGAGYGYTL.

The V call is TRBV4-2, the J call TRBJ2-7; TRBD1 agrees at 10 bases. Germline lookup yields CDR1 LGHNA and CDR2 YNFKEQ. Trimming at V came to 5 bases and at J to 2 bases, leaving 6 bases not matched to a gene. The CDR3 contains 15 residues. The chain's CDR3 is CASSYGQGGAYEQYF. DNA for the CDR3: TGTGCCAGCAGCTACGGACAGGGGGGAGCCTACGAGCAGTACTTC.

The chain uses TRBV6-6 and TRBJ1-3; D is perhaps TRBD1 (5 bases). The germline V gene has CDR1 MNHNY and CDR2 SVGAGI (reference sequence). V was shortened by 5 bases and J by 0 bases, with 11 bases between the two germline ends. The CDR3 totals 15 residues. The CDR3 loop reads CASSPRTFSGNTIYF. CDR3 sequence (DNA): TGTGCCAGCAGTCCCCGGACATTCTCTGGAAACACCATATATTTT.

This sequence joins TRBV30 and TRBJ1-2; D unclear. This CDR3 is 15 amino acids long. V gave up 2 bases and J gave up 4 bases, with 17 bases separating them. CDR1 GTSNPN and CDR2 SVGIG come from the germline V gene (reference sequence). Written as DNA, the CDR3 is TGTGCCTGGAGTACGCGTCGGGTTTCGAGCTATGGCTACACCTTC. Translation: CAWSTRRVSSYGYTF.